Detailed here is one T cell receptor beta chain. Antigen: not known. The data derive from a study of blood T cells in healthy people across ages. Across the study: Template switching retrieved approximately one barcoded beta molecule for each two T cells.

Drawn from each donor were about 9 milliliters of peripheral blood. Whole-study results and caveats: The study lacked donor CMV status, which possibly confounded expanded clonotype changes.

This CDR3 is 19 amino acids long. V gave up 5 bases and J gave up 0 bases, with 20 bases separating them. For the second PCR, which ran for about 6 to 11 cycles, a sample-barcoded 5' primer and a J-beta primer mix were used. TCRdb reprocessed the 5' RACE reads via MiXCR and lists one record per CDR3 protein. Found here are some 880,000 distinct CDR3 sequences, 35% to 40% of them singletons; the top ten hold 10% to 15%. What was sequenced was blood. The rearrangement links TRBV12-3 or TRBV12-4 to TRBJ2-6; tentative D call: TRBD1 (8 bases). The receptor was derived from a man aged 18 to 35 in good health. CDR3 in amino acids: CASSRSGDRLLSGANVLTF. In nucleotides, the CDR3 is TGTGCCAGCAGTCGCAGCGGGGACAGGTTACTCTCTGGGGCCAACGTCCTGACTTTC.